The 19 T cell receptor beta chains reported below all come from one sample, sequenced in a study of blood T cell repertoires in COVID-19 (TCRdb year 2020). Preparation of the library involved the immunoSEQ multiplex PCR assay. TCRdb obtained this table from immuneACCESS and retained in-frame rearrangements with V and J assigned. These tables miss some clones; where compared with another copy, unresolved V genes account for less than half of the shortfall, and the remainder is unexplained. Within this sample are roughly 8,500 clones, with 65% to 90% of them counted one time only. In total, the top ten clones hold 8% to 9.5% of the sample. Sequences were obtained from peripheral blood. All receptors derive from a human donor in a cohort sampled during active COVID-19.

The chain combines TRBV11-2 with TRBJ2-1, with 9 bases identical to TRBD2. With 5 bases clipped from V and 4 bases from J, the junction kept 9 bases outside the gene matches. The length of the CDR3 is 16 residues. Per germline, CDR1 SGHAT and CDR2 FQNNGV. This CDR3 is CASSQGGAGGYNEQFF. The CDR3 DNA reads as TGTGCCAGCAGCCAAGGTGGAGCGGGAGGTTACAATGAGCAGTTCTTC.

The rearrangement links TRBV6-5 to TRBJ2-3, with TRBD1 matching over 8 bases. Trimming cost V 6 bases and J 1 base; bases outside gene matches: 6. This CDR3 comprises 15 residues. Germline assignment: CDR1 MNHEY and CDR2 SVGAGI. The CDR3, as DNA: TGTGCCAGCAGCCTATTGACAGGGGGCACAGATACGCAGTATTTT. It specifies CASSLLTGGTDTQYF.

V and J are TRBV6-5 and TRBJ1-1, with 7 bases that match TRBD1. With V trimmed by 4 bases and J by 0 bases, 2 bases remained unmatched. This CDR3 comprises 14 residues. Germline CDR1 reads MNHEY; CDR2 reads SVGAGI. In DNA, the CDR3 is TGTGCCAGCAGTTCACAGGGGATGAACACTGAAGCTTTCTTT. Protein sequence: CASSSQGMNTEAFF.

The chain uses TRBV5-1 and TRBJ1-1; the match to TRBD1 covers 8 bases. V was clipped by 4 bases and J by 3 bases; unmatched bases: 8. CDR1 and CDR2 (germline): SGHRS, YFSETQ. This CDR3 has 15 amino acids. The CDR3 DNA reads TGCGCCAGCAGCCGTGAGGGACAGGAAGACACTGAAGCTTTCTTT. Residues: CASSREGQEDTEAFF. Using reference TRBV5-1 and TRBJ1-1 for the parts outside the CDR3, the full variable domain is KAGVTQTPRYLIKTRGQQVTLSCSPISGHRSVSWYQQTPGQGLQFLFEYFSETQRNKGNFPGRFSGRQFSNSRSEMNVSTLELGDSALYLCASSREGQEDTEAFFGQGTRLTVV.

This clone was recorded a few times. The rearrangement uses TRBV14 and TRBJ1-3; D remains unclear. The CDR3 spans 15 residues. Germline V gene lookup returns CDR1 SGHDN and CDR2 FVKESK. Trimming left V 1 base short and J 4 bases short, with 11 bases between. In DNA form, the CDR3 reads TGTGCCAGCAGCCAAGGGCCGGGATACGGAAACACCATATATTTT. Its protein product is CASSQGPGYGNTIYF.

The chain links TRBV6-4 to TRBJ2-5; 11 bases match TRBD2. The germline CDR1 and CDR2 sequences are MRHNA and SNTAGT. The ends lost 10 bases at V and 0 bases at J; junction bases unmatched: 13. The CDR3 totals 17 residues. The CDR3, as DNA: TGTGCCAAGATAGCGGGAGGGCCACTCTTTTACCAAGAGACCCAGTACTTC. Translating gives CAKIAGGPLFYQETQYF.

The rearrangement links TRBV18 to TRBJ1-1; possibly TRBD1 for D (5 bases). Germline loops: CDR1 KGHSH, CDR2 LQKENI. Deletions cut 0 bases from V and 8 bases from J, with 13 bases between. CDR3 length: 14 amino acids. The CDR3 is CASSPPAGGREAFF. CDR3 bases: TGTGCCAGCTCACCACCCGCGGGGGGGAGGGAAGCTTTCTTT.

The genes are TRBV27 and TRBJ1-1; D might be TRBD1 (5 bases). The CDR3 spans 15 residues. The germline gives CDR1 MNHEY, CDR2 SMNVEV (reference sequence). V lost 6 bases and J 1 base, leaving 15 bases between the germline ends. The CDR3 sequence: CASRGTGGENTEAFF. Here the CDR3 DNA reads TGTGCCAGCAGGGGGACTGGAGGGGAGAACACTGAAGCTTTCTTT.

This chain uses TRBV11-1 with TRBJ2-1, with a weak D call TRBD2 (6 bases). Per the germline V gene, CDR1 is SGHAT and CDR2 is FQDESV (reference sequence). Trimming removed 5 bases from V and 4 bases from J, with 15 bases in between. This CDR3 is 15 amino acids long. CDR3 coding DNA: TGTGCCAGCAGCCAAGGGCAGGGAGGATACAATGAGCAGTTCTTC. It codes for CASSQGQGGYNEQFF.

The V gene is TRBV3-1 (or the pseudogene TRBV3-2), the J gene TRBJ1-1; maybe TRBD1 (5 bases). Germline lookup yields CDR1 LGHDT and CDR2 YNNKEL (reference sequence). The germline V and J ends were trimmed by 1 base and 2 bases, with 11 bases remaining between them. This CDR3 has 15 residues. For the CDR3, the DNA is TGTGCCAGCAGCCAAGTATTTTGGGGCAACACTGAAGCTTTCTTT. Protein sequence: CASSQVFWGNTEAFF.

The chain employs TRBV5-4 and TRBJ2-1; D remains ambiguous. The CDR3 totals 13 residues. V was clipped by 4 bases and J by 6 bases, with 11 bases between them. Germline V CDR1 and CDR2: SGHNT, YYREEE (reference sequence). CDR3 loop: CASSETPFNEQFF. The CDR3 DNA is TGTGCCAGCAGCGAGACACCATTCAATGAGCAGTTCTTC.

The chain carries TRBV6-5 and TRBJ1-2; D uncertain. Between the trimmed V and J ends, which lost 4 bases and 4 bases, there was a span of 19 bases. Germline values: CDR1 MNHEY, CDR2 SVGAGI. This CDR3 has 16 amino acids. The CDR3 protein is CASSSSGSSLVYGYTF. For the CDR3, the DNA is TGTGCCAGCAGTTCCTCCGGGAGCAGCTTGGTCTATGGCTACACCTTC.

This clone was seen only a few times. V and J are TRBV15 and TRBJ1-4, with D possibly TRBD1 on 6 matching bases. The CDR3 is 15 residues long. CDR1 is LNHNV, CDR2 YYDKDF, per germline (reference sequence). V was shortened by 5 bases and J by 5 bases, with 15 bases between the two germline ends. This CDR3 is CATSGLGQINEKLFF. The DNA of the CDR3 is TGTGCCACCAGCGGCCTTGGACAGATAAATGAAAAACTGTTTTTT.

The chain has TRBV6-1 and TRBJ1-3; possible D gene TRBD1, 6 bases. Germline CDR1 reads MNHNS; CDR2 reads SASEGT. The CDR3 runs to 19 residues. V was shortened by 4 bases and J by 0 bases, with 22 bases between the two germline ends. The CDR3 DNA sequence: TGTGCCAGCAGTGCAAGTTCTGGAAGAACAGGGACCTCTGGAAACACCATATATTTT. It translates to CASSASSGRTGTSGNTIYF.

This sequence joins TRBV28 and TRBJ1-1, with D unresolved. Germline V gives CDR1 MDHEN, CDR2 SYDVKM. The V end lost 6 bases, the J end lost 3 bases, and 8 bases lay between the germline ends. The CDR3 is 12 amino acids. The CDR3 protein is CASRYGDTEAFF. CDR3 DNA sequence: TGTGCCAGCAGATACGGGGACACTGAAGCTTTCTTT.

The J gene is TRBJ2-7, the V gene TRBV7-9, with D hard to call. CDR3 size: 12 residues. The germline V gene has CDR1 SEHNR and CDR2 FQNEAQ (reference sequence). Trimming cost V 4 bases and J 2 bases, with 6 bases left between them. The CDR3 loop reads CASSSITYEQYF. DNA of the CDR3: TGTGCCAGCAGCTCTATCACCTACGAGCAGTACTTC.

This clone showed up just a few times. The V gene is TRBV19, the J gene TRBJ2-7; 9 positions agree with TRBD2. The junction had 11 bases not matched to a gene; V was cut back by 6 bases and J by 2 bases. Germline CDR1 reads LNHDA; CDR2 reads SQIVND (reference sequence). The CDR3 has 16 amino acids. CDR3 nucleotide sequence: TGTGCCAGTAGCGTTAGCGGGAGAGGGTCCCCCTACGAGCAGTACTTC. This translates into CASSVSGRGSPYEQYF.

The CDR3 DNA reads TGCGCCAGCAGCCAGGGACTAGCGGGAGTTGGCGGGGAGCTGTTTTTT. This codes for CASSQGLAGVGGELFF. The gene calls are TRBV4-3 and TRBJ2-2, with 14 bases lining up with TRBD2. The CDR3 has 16 amino acids. After removal of 3 bases from V and 7 bases from J, the junction contained 4 bases not matched to a gene. Germline V gene sequence: CDR1 LGHNA, CDR2 YSLEER.

This chain uses TRBV2 with TRBJ2-3, with 12 bases fitting TRBD2. Trimming at V came to 6 bases and at J to 3 bases, leaving 4 bases not matched to a gene. CDR3 length: 15 amino acids. CDR1 and CDR2 (germline): SNHLY, FYNNEI. The CDR3: CASRETSGSTDTQYF. The DNA for the CDR3 is TGTGCCAGCAGGGAGACTAGCGGGAGTACAGATACGCAGTATTTT.